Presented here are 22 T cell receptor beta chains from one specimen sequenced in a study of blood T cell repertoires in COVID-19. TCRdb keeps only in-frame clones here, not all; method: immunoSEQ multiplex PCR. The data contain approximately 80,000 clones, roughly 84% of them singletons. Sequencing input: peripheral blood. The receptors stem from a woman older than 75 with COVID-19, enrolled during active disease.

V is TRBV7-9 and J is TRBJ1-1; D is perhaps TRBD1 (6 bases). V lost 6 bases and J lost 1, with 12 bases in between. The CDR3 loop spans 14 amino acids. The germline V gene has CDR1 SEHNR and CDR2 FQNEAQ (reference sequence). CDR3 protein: CASRLGQPNTEAFF. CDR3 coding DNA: TGTGCCAGCAGACTCGGACAGCCGAACACTGAAGCTTTCTTT.

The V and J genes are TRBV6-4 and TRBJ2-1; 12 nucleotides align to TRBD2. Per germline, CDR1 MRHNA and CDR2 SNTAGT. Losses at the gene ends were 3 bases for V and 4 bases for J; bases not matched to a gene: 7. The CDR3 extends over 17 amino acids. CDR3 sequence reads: CASSDLAGGLRYNEQFF. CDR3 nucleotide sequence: TGTGCCAGCAGTGATCTAGCGGGGGGGCTTAGGTACAATGAGCAGTTCTTC.

CDR3 nucleotide sequence: TGTGCCAGCAGCCCCCCCGGGTTGACCGGGGAGCTGTTTTTT. The encoded protein is CASSPPGLTGELFF. This sequence joins TRBV5-6 and TRBJ2-2; D unresolved. Germline CDR1 reads SGHDT; CDR2 reads YYEEEE. The V and J ends lost 4 bases and 5 bases respectively, with 12 bases between them. The CDR3 loop spans 14 amino acids.

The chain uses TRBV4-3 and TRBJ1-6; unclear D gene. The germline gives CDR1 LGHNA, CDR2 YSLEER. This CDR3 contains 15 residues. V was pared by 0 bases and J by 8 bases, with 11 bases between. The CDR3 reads CASSQDDRRYSPLHF. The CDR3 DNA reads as TGCGCCAGCAGCCAAGATGATAGGAGGTATTCACCCCTCCACTTT.

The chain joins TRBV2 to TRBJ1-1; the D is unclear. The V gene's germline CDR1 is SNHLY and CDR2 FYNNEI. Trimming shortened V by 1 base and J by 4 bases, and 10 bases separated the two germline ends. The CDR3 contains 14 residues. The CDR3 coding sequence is TGTGCCAGCAGTGAAGTGGAGGGTGTCACTGAAGCTTTCTTT. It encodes CASSEVEGVTEAFF.

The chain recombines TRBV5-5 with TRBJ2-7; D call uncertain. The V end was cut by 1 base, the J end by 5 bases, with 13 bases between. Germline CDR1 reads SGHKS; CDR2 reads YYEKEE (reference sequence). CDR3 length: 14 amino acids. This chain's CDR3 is CASSLSAAADEQYF. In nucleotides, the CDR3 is TGTGCCAGCAGCTTGTCGGCCGCGGCAGACGAGCAGTACTTC.

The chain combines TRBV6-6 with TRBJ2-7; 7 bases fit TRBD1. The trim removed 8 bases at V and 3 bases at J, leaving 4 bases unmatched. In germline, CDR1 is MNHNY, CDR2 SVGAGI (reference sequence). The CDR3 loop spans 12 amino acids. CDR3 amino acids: CASRQGNYEQYF. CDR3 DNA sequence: TGTGCCAGCCGACAGGGAAACTACGAGCAGTACTTC.

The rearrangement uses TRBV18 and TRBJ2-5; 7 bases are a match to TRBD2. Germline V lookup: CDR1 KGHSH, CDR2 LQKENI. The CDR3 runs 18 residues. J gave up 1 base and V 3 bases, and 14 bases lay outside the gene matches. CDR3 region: CASSPRFGLADFQETQYF. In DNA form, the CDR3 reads TGTGCCAGCTCACCTCGCTTTGGGCTAGCGGATTTCCAAGAGACCCAGTACTTC.

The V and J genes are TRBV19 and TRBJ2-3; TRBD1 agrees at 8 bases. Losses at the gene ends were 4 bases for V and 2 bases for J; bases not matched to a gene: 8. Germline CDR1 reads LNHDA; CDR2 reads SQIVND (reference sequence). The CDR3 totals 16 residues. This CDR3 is CASSTDRTGYTDTQYF. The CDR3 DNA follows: TGTGCCAGTAGTACCGATCGGACAGGGTACACAGATACGCAGTATTTT.

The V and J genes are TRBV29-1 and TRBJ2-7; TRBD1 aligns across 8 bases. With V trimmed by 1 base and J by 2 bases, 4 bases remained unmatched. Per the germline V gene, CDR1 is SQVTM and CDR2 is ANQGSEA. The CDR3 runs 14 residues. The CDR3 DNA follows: TGCAGCGTTGAAGTGACAGGGGTAGCCTACGAGCAGTACTTC. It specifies CSVEVTGVAYEQYF.

The CDR3 DNA sequence: TGTGCCAGCAGCCTTTCTCGCAGGGGCGACACTGAAGCTTTCTTT. Translation gives CASSLSRRGDTEAFF. This chain joins TRBV21-1 and TRBJ1-1; the table calls TRBD1, which could not be checked here. TRBV21-1 is given as a pseudogene. CDR3 length equals 15 residues.

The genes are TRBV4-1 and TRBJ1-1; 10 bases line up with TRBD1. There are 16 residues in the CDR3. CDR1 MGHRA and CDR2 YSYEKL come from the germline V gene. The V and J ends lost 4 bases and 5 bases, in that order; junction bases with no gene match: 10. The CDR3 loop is CASSPDRGNSRTEAFF. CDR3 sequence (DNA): TGCGCCAGCAGCCCGGACAGGGGGAATTCGAGAACTGAAGCTTTCTTT.

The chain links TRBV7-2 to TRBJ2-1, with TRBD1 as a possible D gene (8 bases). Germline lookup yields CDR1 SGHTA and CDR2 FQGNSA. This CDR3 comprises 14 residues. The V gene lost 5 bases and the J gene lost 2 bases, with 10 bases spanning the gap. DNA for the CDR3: TGTGCCAGCAGCACAGGGGGGGCCTACAATGAGCAGTTCTTC. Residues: CASSTGGAYNEQFF. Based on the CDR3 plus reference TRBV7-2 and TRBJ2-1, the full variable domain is GAGVSQSPSNKVTEKGKDVELRCDPISGHTALYWYRQSLGQGLEFLIYFQGNSAPDKSGLPSDRFSAERTGGSVSTLTIQRTQQEDSAVYLCASSTGGAYNEQFFGPGTRLTVL.

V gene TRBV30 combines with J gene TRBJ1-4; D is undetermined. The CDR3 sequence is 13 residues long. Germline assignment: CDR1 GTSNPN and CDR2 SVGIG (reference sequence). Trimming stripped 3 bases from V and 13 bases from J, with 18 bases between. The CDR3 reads CAWSPGSLGVLFF. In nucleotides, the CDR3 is TGTGCCTGGAGCCCGGGCTCCCTCGGGGTACTGTTTTTT.

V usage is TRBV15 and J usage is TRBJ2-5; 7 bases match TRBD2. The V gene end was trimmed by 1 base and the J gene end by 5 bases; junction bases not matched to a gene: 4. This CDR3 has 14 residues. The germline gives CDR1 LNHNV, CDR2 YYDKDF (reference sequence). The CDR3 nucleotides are TGTGCCACCAGCAGAGGGACTAGAGAGGAGACCCAGTACTTC. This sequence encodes CATSRGTREETQYF. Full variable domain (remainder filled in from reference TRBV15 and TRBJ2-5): DAMVIQNPRYQVTQFGKPVTLSCSQTLNHNVMYWYQQKSSQAPKLLFHYYDKDFNNEADTPDNFQSRRPNTSFCFLDIRSPGLGDTAMYLCATSRGTREETQYFGPGTRLLVL.

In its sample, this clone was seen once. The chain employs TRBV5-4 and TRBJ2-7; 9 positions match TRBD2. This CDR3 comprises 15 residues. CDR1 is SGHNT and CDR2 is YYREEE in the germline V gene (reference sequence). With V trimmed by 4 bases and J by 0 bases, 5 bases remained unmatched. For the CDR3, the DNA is TGTGCCAGCAGCCGGGGTAGCGGGAGCTCCTACGAGCAGTACTTC. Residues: CASSRGSGSSYEQYF.

CDR3 coding DNA: TGCGCCAGCAGCCCTCGCGGGGGCAACAATGAGCAGTTCTTC. This encodes CASSPRGGNNEQFF. The chain combines TRBV5-1 with TRBJ2-1; possibly TRBD2 for D (7 bases). V lost 4 bases to trimming and J lost 5 bases, with 13 bases between them. The CDR3 spans 14 residues. Germline-derived CDR1 and CDR2 are SGHRS and YFSETQ.

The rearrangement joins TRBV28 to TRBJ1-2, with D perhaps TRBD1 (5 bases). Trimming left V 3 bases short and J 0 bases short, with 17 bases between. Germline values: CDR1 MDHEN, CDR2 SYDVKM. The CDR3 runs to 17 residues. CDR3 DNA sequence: TGTGCCAGCAGTTTGACAGTGCAGGGTGTTACTAACTATGGCTACACCTTC. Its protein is CASSLTVQGVTNYGYTF.

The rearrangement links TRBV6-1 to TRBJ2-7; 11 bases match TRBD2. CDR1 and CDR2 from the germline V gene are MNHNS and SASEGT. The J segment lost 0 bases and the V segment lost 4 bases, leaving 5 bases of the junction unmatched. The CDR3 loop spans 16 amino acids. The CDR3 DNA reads TGTGCCAGCAGTGCCCCGACTAGCGGGGCCTCCTACGAGCAGTACTTC. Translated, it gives CASSAPTSGASYEQYF.

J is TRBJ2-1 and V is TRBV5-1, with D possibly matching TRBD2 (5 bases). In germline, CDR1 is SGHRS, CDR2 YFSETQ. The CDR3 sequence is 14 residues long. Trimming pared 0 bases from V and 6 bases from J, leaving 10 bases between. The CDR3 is CASSLVRESNEQFF. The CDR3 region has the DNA TGCGCCAGCAGCTTGGTTAGGGAGAGCAATGAGCAGTTCTTC.

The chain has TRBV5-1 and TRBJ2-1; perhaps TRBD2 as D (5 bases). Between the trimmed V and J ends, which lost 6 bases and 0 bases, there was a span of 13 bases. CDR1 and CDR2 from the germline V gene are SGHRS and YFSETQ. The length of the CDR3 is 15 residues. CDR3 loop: CASTLGLSSYNEQFF. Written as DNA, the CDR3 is TGCGCCAGCACCCTTGGACTTAGCTCCTACAATGAGCAGTTCTTC.

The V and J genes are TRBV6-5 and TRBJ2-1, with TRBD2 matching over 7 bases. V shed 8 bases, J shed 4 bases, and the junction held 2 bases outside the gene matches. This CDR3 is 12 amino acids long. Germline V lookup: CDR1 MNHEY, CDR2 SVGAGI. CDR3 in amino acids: CASRRGYNEQFF. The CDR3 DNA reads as TGTGCCAGCCGGCGGGGGTACAATGAGCAGTTCTTC.